The 10 T cell receptor beta chains presented below share a single source sample, sequenced in a study of blood T cell repertoires in COVID-19. Clones were read by immunoSEQ multiplex PCR, and TCRdb kept only the in-frame ones, dropping some. The table has about 80,000 clones, roughly four fifths seen once; the top ten hold approximately 33%. Input material: peripheral blood. Receptors originate from a woman aged 70-85 years with acute or convalescent COVID-19.

The V call is TRBV2, the J call TRBJ2-7; unclear D gene. Germline V gene data show CDR1 as SNHLY and CDR2 as FYNNEI. CDR3 length: 13 residues. V lost 9 bases, J lost 0 bases, and 12 bases lay in between. CDR3 nucleotide sequence: TGTGCCAGTAACTTGATTAGCTCCTACGAGCAGTACTTC. Amino acids: CASNLISSYEQYF.

This chain joins TRBV11-2 and TRBJ2-1; a possible D gene is TRBD2 (6 bases). Trimming stripped 5 bases from V and 2 bases from J, with 19 bases between. The germline V gene has CDR1 SGHAT and CDR2 FQNNGV. The CDR3 is 17 amino acids. The CDR3 DNA reads as TGTGCCAGCAGCCTCTCTGGCGGGGCGCTAACCTACAATGAGCAGTTCTTC. As protein: CASSLSGGALTYNEQFF.

The chain combines TRBV14 with TRBJ1-2; possible D gene TRBD1, 5 bases. The V and J ends lost 1 base and 6 bases respectively, with 12 bases between them. The germline V gene has CDR1 SGHDN and CDR2 FVKESK. The CDR3 extends over 14 amino acids. CDR3 protein: CASSQVREGNGYTF. CDR3 bases: TGTGCCAGCAGCCAAGTCAGGGAAGGGAATGGCTACACCTTC.

V is TRBV5-1 and J is TRBJ1-1, with 7 bases matching TRBD1. Trimming cost V 4 bases and J 8 bases; bases outside gene matches: 11. The CDR3 sequence is 14 residues long. CDR1 is SGHRS and CDR2 is YFSETQ in the germline V gene. The CDR3 sequence is CASSPGGQVSEAFF. In nucleotides, the CDR3 is TGCGCCAGCAGCCCCGGTGGACAGGTGTCAGAAGCTTTCTTT.

This clone was counted a few times. The rearrangement joins TRBV3-1 (or the pseudogene TRBV3-2) to TRBJ2-1; 12 bases are a match to TRBD2. The CDR3 loop spans 15 amino acids. The V and J ends lost 3 bases and 7 bases, in that order; junction bases with no gene match: 4. Germline V lookup: CDR1 LGHDT, CDR2 YNNKEL (reference sequence). CDR3 in amino acids: CASSHLAGGGNEQFF. CDR3 nucleotides: TGTGCCAGCAGCCACCTAGCGGGAGGGGGGAATGAGCAGTTCTTC.

The V call is TRBV5-1, the J call TRBJ1-1, with D possibly TRBD1 on 5 matching bases. The CDR3 length is 15 residues. The V gene's germline CDR1 is SGHRS and CDR2 YFSETQ. Between the trimmed V and J ends, which lost 5 bases and 1 base, there was a span of 15 bases. The CDR3 reads CASRTRDPSNTEAFF. CDR3 DNA: TGCGCCAGCAGGACTAGGGACCCTTCGAACACTGAAGCTTTCTTT.

The CDR3 region has the DNA TGCAGTGCTAGTCCGGCCGACTGGTACCAAGAGACCCAGTACTTC. Protein product: CSASPADWYQETQYF. V and J are TRBV20-1 and TRBJ2-5; D gene unclear. The ends were cut back, 3 bases at V and 0 bases at J, with 14 bases in the middle. CDR1 is DFQATT and CDR2 is SNEGSKA in the germline V gene (reference sequence). The CDR3 sequence is 15 residues long.

The chain has TRBV6-1 and TRBJ2-1, with 11 bases lining up with TRBD2. Germline V CDR1 and CDR2: MNHNS, SASEGT. CDR3 length equals 16 residues. The junction had 7 bases not matched to a gene; V was cut back by 4 bases and J by 5 bases. The CDR3 region has the DNA TGTGCCAGCAGTGCCCGACTAGCGGGAAGCCACAATGAGCAGTTCTTC. This codes for CASSARLAGSHNEQFF.

In DNA, the CDR3 is TGTGCCAGCAGCCAAGGAACCCCGGGACATAGGATGACCGGGGAGCTGTTTTTT. As protein: CASSQGTPGHRMTGELFF. The chain carries TRBV14 and TRBJ2-2, with a possible D match to TRBD1 (6 bases). V lost 1 base to trimming and J lost 5 bases, with 20 bases between them. Looked up from germline, CDR1 is SGHDN and CDR2 is FVKESK. CDR3 length: 18 residues.

This clone was detected only a few times. The chain combines TRBV10-3 with TRBJ2-3; 13 bases map to TRBD2. The germline V gene has CDR1 ENHRY and CDR2 SYGVKD. This CDR3 is built from 18 residues. V lost 6 bases, J lost 0 bases, and 9 bases stayed unmatched. The CDR3 loop reads CAISMGLAGKSSTDTQYF. For the CDR3, the DNA is TGTGCCATCAGCATGGGACTAGCGGGAAAATCTAGCACAGATACGCAGTATTTT.